A single sample gave rise to the 8 T cell receptor beta chains below, sequenced in a study of OX40 agonist ivuxolimab in advanced cancers. Sequencing was performed with immunoSEQ multiplex PCR; in TCRdb, only in-frame clones are kept and a portion is missing. Here the sample spans around 61,000 clones, 92% being singletons. The sample in question was CD4+ or CD8+ T cells sorted from blood, obtained in a trial of the OX40 agonist ivuxolimab. These receptors came from an adult with an advanced solid tumor such as melanoma, head and neck, liver or kidney cancer.

This chain links TRBV27 with TRBJ1-5; possible D gene TRBD1, 6 bases. CDR3 length equals 16 residues. Trimming stripped 3 bases from V and 1 base from J, with 13 bases between. In germline, CDR1 is MNHEY, CDR2 SMNVEV (reference sequence). The CDR3 loop reads CASSLRGQMSNQPQHF. CDR3 bases: TGTGCCAGCAGTTTGAGAGGACAGATGAGCAATCAGCCCCAGCATTTT.

The gene calls are TRBV28 and TRBJ1-6, with D perhaps matching TRBD1 (5 bases). Trimming removed 4 bases from V and 8 bases from J, with 6 bases in between. CDR3 length: 12 residues. Germline V gene sequence: CDR1 MDHEN, CDR2 SYDVKM. CDR3: CASSWGDSPLHF. The CDR3, as DNA: TGTGCCAGCAGTTGGGGGGATTCACCCCTCCACTTT.

CDR3 loop: CSVEKQGSGNTIYF. DNA for the CDR3: TGCAGCGTCGAAAAACAGGGCTCTGGAAACACCATATATTTT. The V gene is TRBV29-1, the J gene TRBJ1-3, with D possibly being TRBD1 (6 bases). Trimming left V 6 bases short and J 0 bases short, with 12 bases between. CDR3 length: 14 residues. Germline V CDR1 and CDR2: SQVTM, ANQGSEA. Complete variable domain (other parts from reference TRBV29-1 and TRBJ1-3): SAVISQKPSRDICQRGTSLTIQCQVDSQVTMMFWYRQQPGQSLTLIATANQGSEATYESGFVIDKFPISRPNLTFSTLTVSNMSPEDSSIYLCSVEKQGSGNTIYFGEGSWLTVV.

This clone was found a few times. V gene TRBV4-2 combines with J gene TRBJ1-2, with D perhaps matching TRBD1 (5 bases). CDR1 and CDR2 (germline): LGHNA, YNFKEQ. The CDR3 loop spans 15 amino acids. Deletions cut 1 base from V and 3 bases from J, with 12 bases between. DNA of the CDR3: TGTGCCAGCAGCCAAGGAATGGGGGACCACTATGGCTACACCTTC. Translating it yields CASSQGMGDHYGYTF.

This rearrangement joins TRBV30 to TRBJ2-1, with unresolved D. This CDR3 has 12 residues. Germline CDR1 GTSNPN, CDR2 SVGIG (reference sequence). V was cut by 0 bases and J by 7 bases, with 7 bases left in between. The CDR3 region has the DNA TGTGCCTGGAGTGTAATGGGGAATGAGCAGTTCTTC. It translates to CAWSVMGNEQFF.

V usage is TRBV7-8 and J usage is TRBJ2-3; 13 bases fit TRBD2. CDR3 length: 16 amino acids. The ends lost 5 bases at V and 4 bases at J; junction bases unmatched: 6. Germline CDR1 reads SGHVS; CDR2 reads FQNEAQ. The CDR3 loop reads CASSPGLAGVPDTQYF. The CDR3 DNA follows: TGTGCCAGCAGCCCAGGACTAGCGGGAGTTCCAGATACGCAGTATTTT.

The CDR3 nucleotides read TGTGCCTGGAGTGTACGGGAAGGGGTTTACGAGCAGTACTTC. This gives the protein CAWSVREGVYEQYF. This chain connects TRBV30 to TRBJ2-7; D may correspond to TRBD1 or TRBD2 (5 bases each). Trimming stripped 0 bases from V and 4 bases from J, with 13 bases between. Germline CDR1 and CDR2: GTSNPN and SVGIG (reference sequence). CDR3 length: 14 residues.

The chain joins TRBV29-1 to TRBJ2-6; D is possibly TRBD1 (5 bases). The CDR3 consists of 18 residues. The germline CDR1 and CDR2 sequences are SQVTM and ANQGSEA. V lost 4 bases and J lost 1, with 20 bases in between. Written as DNA, the CDR3 is TGCAGCGTTGTAGGGGCATTCCGTCACCAGTCTGGGGCCAACGTCCTGACTTTC. This encodes CSVVGAFRHQSGANVLTF.